The 15 T cell receptor beta chains in this list originate from one sample, sequenced in a study of tumor and adjacent non-tumor tissue in lung cancer. A modified ARM-PCR protocol with three rounds of nested PCR amplified TCRbeta. TCRdb independently ran MiXCR on the multiplex PCR reads; one entry per CDR3 protein. The data contain 90,000 to 110,000 distinct CDR3 sequences, 60% to 65% of them singletons. No cell sorting was done before RNA was extracted from the tissue. This non-tumor lung sample came from over 3 cm beyond the tumor edge. Material for sequencing was distant non-tumor lung tissue. These receptors were collected from a man aged 55 to 70 with non-small cell lung cancer.

Note on this clonotype: The conserved closing phenylalanine or tryptophan is absent in this CDR3, likely reflecting a read error. J is TRBJ2-5 and V is TRBV6-5; TRBD2 aligns across 10 bases. Germline V CDR1 and CDR2: MNHEY, SVGAGI. V gave up 6 bases and J gave up 4 bases; unmatched junction bases: 17. The CDR3 sequence is 18 residues long. CDR3 sequence reads: CASRRTSGETAMGETQYL. DNA for the CDR3: TGTGCCAGCAGGAGGACTAGCGGTGAAACGGCGATGGGAGAGACCCAGTACCTC.

To note about this clonotype: The junction differs from germline at one of its ends, possibly a read error. The genes are TRBV11-3 and TRBJ2-7, with D unresolved. The CDR3 spans 15 residues. Germline V gives CDR1 SGHNT, CDR2 YENEEA. The CDR3 region has the DNA TGTGTCAGCAGCCCTGAGACATGGGTCACCTACGAGCATCACTTC. This gives the protein CVSSPETWVTYEHHF.

Comment on this clonotype: The CDR3 does not end in the conserved phenylalanine or tryptophan, so this is likely a read error. The chain's CDR3 is CASSLGLAGDYEQYS. The CDR3, as DNA: TGTGCCAGCAGCCTAGGACTAGCGGGAGACTACGAGCAGTACTCA. The chain links TRBV6-5 to TRBJ2-7; TRBD2 matches 13 bases. Germline CDR1 reads MNHEY; CDR2 reads SVGAGI. V gave up 6 bases and J gave up 3 bases; unmatched junction bases: 5. CDR3 size: 15 residues.

Details on this clonotype: A clone one base away is much larger, so this may be a read error. This rearrangement joins TRBV5-6 to TRBJ2-1; 9 bases line up with TRBD1. The trim removed 2 bases at V and 7 bases at J, leaving 10 bases unmatched. The CDR3 consists of 16 residues. Germline CDR1 and CDR2: SGHDT and YYEEEE. Here the CDR3 reads CASSFPRTGVTNEQFF. The DNA for the CDR3 is TGTGCCAGCAGCTTCCCCCGGACAGGGGTGACAAATGAGCAGTTCTTC.

In its sample, this clonotype was seen many times. V and J are TRBV4-1 and TRBJ1-5; D is ambiguous. V was pared by 0 bases and J by 4 bases, with 13 bases between. Germline V CDR1 and CDR2: MGHRA, YSYEKL. The CDR3 has 16 residues. This CDR3 reads CASSQDPGNRNQPQHF. The CDR3 nucleotides read TGCGCCAGCAGCCAAGATCCGGGGAATCGAAATCAGCCCCAGCATTTT.

This clonotype appeared once. The CDR3 carries no conserved terminal phenylalanine or tryptophan, so it likely arises from a read error. The J gene is TRBJ1-6, the V gene TRBV5-1; D gene ambiguous. V was trimmed by 0 bases and J by 5 bases, leaving 6 bases between them. Per germline, CDR1 SGHRS and CDR2 YFSETQ. This CDR3 is 14 amino acids long. DNA for the CDR3: TGCGCCAGCAGCTTGGGGAGGAATAATTCACCCCTCCACTTA. Protein sequence: CASSLGRNNSPLHL.

V gene TRBV6-6 combines with J gene TRBJ1-4, with D tentatively TRBD1 (5 bases). Germline V lookup: CDR1 MNHNY, CDR2 SVGAGI (reference sequence). Deletions cut 2 bases from V and 8 bases from J, with 15 bases between. The CDR3 sequence is 15 residues long. The DNA for the CDR3 is TGTGCCAGCAGTTACAGGGACGGCCTGCTAGAAAAACTGTTTTTT. Amino acid sequence: CASSYRDGLLEKLFF.

The chain recombines TRBV11-2 with TRBJ2-1; D may match TRBD1 or TRBD2 (5 bases each). Germline loops: CDR1 SGHAT, CDR2 FQNNGV. The CDR3 sequence is 17 residues long. The V gene lost 2 bases and the J gene lost 10 bases, with 24 bases spanning the gap. The CDR3 DNA follows: TGTGCCAGCAGCTTACTGGGGGAACAGCCTTACCGAGTGGAGCAGTTCTTC. It translates to CASSLLGEQPYRVEQFF.

Many counts were recorded for this clonotype. This chain joins TRBV6-6 and TRBJ2-3; 8 bases fit TRBD1. Per germline, CDR1 MNHNY and CDR2 SVGAGI (reference sequence). V lost 6 bases and J lost 0; bases outside the gene matches: 5. The CDR3 runs 15 residues. CDR3 sequence reads: CASSLRDRSTDTQYF. The CDR3 bases are TGTGCCAGCAGCCTCCGGGACAGGAGCACAGATACGCAGTATTTT.

In DNA form, the CDR3 reads TGTGCCAGTAGTCCTCGGGACTCCTCGGGGGGGACCCAGTACTTC. It translates to CASSPRDSSGGTQYF. V is TRBV11-1 and J is TRBJ2-5, with 7 bases aligning to TRBD2. After removal of 9 bases from V and 7 bases from J, the junction contained 17 bases not matched to a gene. CDR1 is SGHAT and CDR2 is FQDESV in the germline V gene (reference sequence). The CDR3 has 15 amino acids.

This clonotype has just a few counts. The junction shows a germline mismatch at one end, possibly a read error. The chain combines TRBV11-3 with TRBJ2-1; perhaps TRBD2 as D (6 bases). Germline values: CDR1 SGHNT, CDR2 YENEEA. This CDR3 is built from 14 residues. The DNA of the CDR3 is TGTGCCAGCAGCTTAGAGGGACTTAGCAATGAGCAGCCCTTC. It encodes CASSLEGLSNEQPF.

Many counts were recorded for this clonotype. The chain joins TRBV5-6 to TRBJ2-7; the D gene is possibly TRBD2 (5 bases). The CDR3 sequence is 12 residues long. Germline lookup yields CDR1 SGHDT and CDR2 YYEEEE. V was pared by 1 base and J by 10 bases, with 12 bases between. CDR3: CASSLSGKFQYF. CDR3 nucleotide sequence: TGTGCCAGCAGCTTGTCGGGGAAATTTCAGTACTTC.

In regard to this clonotype: One junction end disagrees with the germline gene, perhaps due to a read error. The chain is built from TRBV13 and TRBJ1-1; 9 bases match TRBD1. Germline loops: CDR1 PRHDT, CDR2 FYEKMQ (reference sequence). The CDR3 length is 16 residues. As DNA, the CDR3 is TGTGGCAGCAGCTTATGGGTTGGGGACAGGGTAACTGAAGCTTTCTTT. The encoded protein is CGSSLWVGDRVTEAFF. The full variable domain, in which reference TRBV13 and TRBJ1-1 provide the parts outside the CDR3, is AAGVIQSPRHLIKEKRETATLKCYPIPRHDTVYWYQQGPGQDPQFLISFYEKMQSDKGSIPDRFSAQQFSDYHSELNMSSLELGDSALYFCGSSLWVGDRVTEAFFGQGTRLTVV.

This clonotype was detected only a few times. This could be a read error, since a much larger clone is one nucleotide away. This chain uses TRBV14 with TRBJ1-1; weak D call: TRBD1 (6 bases). The CDR3 has 13 amino acids. CDR1 SGHDN and CDR2 FVKESK come from the germline V gene. CDR3 protein: CASSFKQGAETFF. The DNA for the CDR3 is TGTGCCAGCAGCTTTAAACAGGGCGCTGAAACTTTCTTT.

This clonotype was seen only a few times. This chain connects TRBV7-8 to TRBJ1-5; 8 nucleotides match TRBD1. This CDR3 is built from 14 residues. The germline CDR1 and CDR2 sequences are SGHVS and FQNEAQ. The trim removed 5 bases at V and 8 bases at J, leaving 8 bases unmatched. CDR3: CASSPQGAPEPQHF. The DNA for the CDR3 is TGTGCCAGCAGCCCCCAGGGGGCTCCAGAGCCCCAGCATTTT.